This TCR beta chain was obtained from a study of blood T cell repertoires in COVID-19. Assay used: immunoSEQ multiplex PCR; TCRdb lists only in-frame clones, some missing. Here the sample spans some 240,000 clones, approximately 90% being singletons. Trimming at V came to 3 bases and at J to 4 bases, leaving 6 bases not matched to a gene. This CDR3 is built from 14 residues. Germline V CDR1 and CDR2: LNHDA, SQIVND (reference sequence). Sequences were obtained from peripheral blood. The chain couples TRBV19 to TRBJ2-7, with TRBD1 matching 7 bases. The TCR was taken from a man aged 55 to 69 with COVID-19, enrolled during active disease. CDR3 coding DNA: TGTGCCAGTAGTATGGGCCGACAGGGATACGAGCAGTACTTC. Its protein is CASSMGRQGYEQYF.